Presented here are 15 T cell receptor beta chains from one specimen sequenced in a study of naive and memory T cell subsets. Both TRBC1 and TRBC2 were covered by a beta constant-region primer of two equimolar oligonucleotides. Four rounds of PCR amplified the ligated cDNA using nested alpha and beta constant-region primers plus SP2. Via MiXCR, TCRdb re-called the UMI-ligation and nested PCR reads, giving one row per CDR3 protein. This table has approximately 80,000 distinct CDR3 sequences, 8% to 9.5% appearing once. Sequenced material: naive CD8+ T cells from blood. These TCRs come from a human donor in good health.

This clonotype was observed a handful of times. This chain joins TRBV10-3 and TRBJ2-1; D perhaps matches TRBD2 (6 bases). Germline lookup yields CDR1 ENHRY and CDR2 SYGVKD. Trimming took off 11 bases at V and 3 bases at J, with 14 bases between the two ends. This CDR3 comprises 13 residues. The DNA for the CDR3 is TGTGCCTCTAGTGATAGCGGCTACAATGAGCAGTTCTTC. Residues: CASSDSGYNEQFF.

This clonotype was counted a few times. This chain links TRBV4-1 with TRBJ1-1, with 9 bases that match TRBD1. Germline V lookup: CDR1 MGHRA, CDR2 YSYEKL. Unmatched junction bases numbered 5, after V lost 0 bases and J lost 6 bases. This CDR3 has 15 amino acids. CDR3: CASSQEGTGLAEAFF. The CDR3 DNA reads as TGCGCCAGCAGCCAAGAAGGGACAGGGCTTGCTGAAGCTTTCTTT.

The table lists this clonotype with many counts. V usage is TRBV6-5 and J usage is TRBJ2-3, with a weak D call TRBD2 (6 bases). The ends were cut back, 2 bases at V and 0 bases at J, with 18 bases in the middle. CDR1 is MNHEY and CDR2 is SVGAGI in the germline V gene. The CDR3 sequence is 18 residues long. As DNA, the CDR3 is TGTGCCAGCAGTTACCGCAAACCCCGGGAGTTGAGCACAGATACGCAGTATTTT. Translated: CASSYRKPRELSTDTQYF.

Ten or more counts support this clonotype. The V gene is TRBV12-5, the J gene TRBJ2-1; D is uncertain. Germline CDR1 reads LGHNT; CDR2 reads FRNRAP. The length of the CDR3 is 14 residues. Trimming took off 0 bases at V and 8 bases at J, with 11 bases between the two ends. Written as DNA, the CDR3 is TGTGCTAGTGGTTTGGTCCCACTTGAGGATGAGCAGTTCTTC. Translating it yields CASGLVPLEDEQFF.

This clonotype was seen many times. This sequence joins TRBV25-1 and TRBJ2-7; the match to TRBD1 covers 10 bases. The length of the CDR3 is 13 residues. V dropped 4 bases and J dropped 6; count of bases not matched to a gene: 3. Germline V gene lookup returns CDR1 MGHDK and CDR2 SYGVNS. The CDR3: CASSVTGGAEQYF. The CDR3 nucleotides are TGTGCCAGCAGTGTGACAGGGGGCGCCGAGCAGTACTTC.

This clonotype was detected a few times. V usage is TRBV28 and J usage is TRBJ2-1; 7 bases are shared with TRBD2. Trimming at V came to 1 base and at J to 7 bases, leaving 10 bases not matched to a gene. The germline gives CDR1 MDHEN, CDR2 SYDVKM. This CDR3 has 16 residues. The CDR3 DNA is TGTGCCAGCAGTTTATATTCGCTAGCGGTCGGGAATGAGCAGTTCTTC. It codes for CASSLYSLAVGNEQFF.

V gene TRBV10-3 combines with J gene TRBJ1-1; D gene ambiguous. V was clipped by 6 bases and J by 5 bases, with 7 bases between them. This CDR3 region has 11 residues. The V gene's germline CDR1 is ENHRY and CDR2 SYGVKD. CDR3 sequence: CAIRAETEAFF. The CDR3 DNA reads as TGTGCCATCAGAGCAGAAACTGAAGCTTTCTTT.

This clonotype came up a few times. The CDR3 sequence is CAILEGLEQYF. As DNA, the CDR3 is TGCGCCATCCTAGAGGGGCTCGAGCAGTACTTC. This chain links TRBV10-2 with TRBJ2-7, with D perhaps assigned TRBD1 or TRBD2 (5 bases each). V was clipped by 10 bases and J by 6 bases, with 13 bases between them. The CDR3 runs to 11 residues. Germline loops: CDR1 WSHSY, CDR2 SAAADI.

This clonotype was observed many times. The V gene is TRBV28, the J gene TRBJ2-3, with D possibly TRBD2 on 6 matching bases. Germline assignment: CDR1 MDHEN and CDR2 SYDVKM. CDR3 length: 17 amino acids. The germline V and J ends were trimmed by 4 bases and 0 bases, with 17 bases remaining between them. CDR3 region: CASSYTGTPPSTDTQYF. The CDR3, as DNA: TGTGCCAGCAGTTATACCGGGACTCCCCCTAGCACAGATACGCAGTATTTT.

This clonotype was detected a few times. One end of the junction does not line up with germline, which may come from a read error. This rearrangement joins TRBV6-5 to TRBJ2-5; possible D gene TRBD2, 6 bases. The germline V gene has CDR1 MNHEY and CDR2 SVGAGI. CDR3 size: 15 residues. CDR3 protein: CASSYSLGGLETQHF. CDR3 in DNA: TGTGCCAGCAGTTACTCCCTGGGGGGTTTGGAGACCCAGCACTTC.

The table lists this clonotype with many counts. The rearrangement links TRBV18 to TRBJ1-1; TRBD1 aligns across 7 bases. The ends lost 5 bases at V and 5 bases at J; junction bases unmatched: 11. The CDR3 is 15 amino acids. Germline values: CDR1 KGHSH, CDR2 LQKENI. The CDR3 spells CASSSPTGVGTEAFF. DNA for the CDR3: TGTGCCAGCTCATCCCCAACAGGGGTTGGGACTGAAGCTTTCTTT.

This clonotype occurred a few times. The chain employs TRBV14 and TRBJ2-3; D is unclear. Between the trimmed V and J ends, which lost 1 base and 6 bases, there was a span of 5 bases. CDR1 is SGHDN and CDR2 is FVKESK in the germline V gene. The CDR3 is made up of 12 amino acids. The CDR3 region is CASSQVADTQYF. CDR3 in DNA: TGTGCCAGCAGCCAAGTAGCTGATACGCAGTATTTT.

The chain uses TRBV6-2 or TRBV6-3 and TRBJ2-2; TRBD2 matches 10 bases. Trimming took 7 bases from V and 2 from J; bases not matched to a gene: 10. The germline V gene has CDR1 MNHEY and CDR2 SVGEGT. This CDR3 has 17 amino acids. CDR3 sequence: CASISSWTSGNTGELFF. CDR3 DNA: TGTGCCAGCATCTCCTCCTGGACTAGCGGAAACACCGGGGAGCTGTTTTTT.

This clonotype was observed at least ten times. The V and J genes are TRBV6-2 or TRBV6-3 and TRBJ2-7; no clear D gene. Germline V CDR1 and CDR2: MNHEY, SVGEGT. The CDR3 sequence is 13 residues long. Trimming removed 5 bases from V and 0 bases from J, with 8 bases in between. CDR3 amino acids: CASSPTVSYEQYF. CDR3 coding DNA: TGTGCCAGCAGTCCGACTGTCTCCTACGAGCAGTACTTC.

This clonotype was detected only a few times. The J gene is TRBJ1-1, the V gene TRBV21-1. TRBV21-1 is listed as a pseudogene. The CDR3 totals 15 residues. The CDR3 region has the DNA TGTGCCAGCAGCAGACTACCATCTGGGCTCACTGAAGCTTTCTTT. Its translation: CASSRLPSGLTEAFF.